What follows are 15 T cell receptor beta chains derived from one specimen sequenced in a study of beta chain features in type 1 diabetes. Expressed TCRB transcripts were sequenced, since all the RNA that had been isolated was reverse transcribed. Sequenced by immunoSEQ multiplex PCR; TCRdb stores in-frame clones only, minus some. Among around 140,000 clones listed, 10% were seen once. The sample taken for sequencing was naive CD4+ T cells from blood. The receptors derive from a man aged 18 to 29 in good health.

The chain's CDR3 is CAIRPGTDSYEQYF. DNA for the CDR3: TGTGCCATCAGACCCGGGACAGACTCCTACGAGCAGTACTTC. V is TRBV10-3 and J is TRBJ2-7, with 7 bases fitting TRBD1. The V gene's germline CDR1 is ENHRY and CDR2 SYGVKD. V shed 6 bases, J shed 0 bases, and the junction held 5 bases outside the gene matches. The CDR3 extends over 14 amino acids.

The sample holds a few counts of this clone. The V gene is TRBV7-9, the J gene TRBJ1-2, with a tentative D call TRBD1 (5 bases). Germline V gene lookup returns CDR1 SEHNR and CDR2 FQNEAQ (reference sequence). The CDR3 totals 16 residues. V was pared by 4 bases and J by 2 bases, with 17 bases between. The CDR3 loop is CASSSPAGGTNYGYTF. The CDR3, as DNA: TGTGCCAGCAGCTCCCCTGCGGGAGGGACCAACTATGGCTACACCTTC.

The CDR3 here is CASSLNGPSGAFEQFF. The CDR3 nucleotides read TGTGCCAGCAGCTTAAACGGGCCTAGCGGGGCTTTTGAGCAGTTCTTC. The chain is built from TRBV7-2 and TRBJ2-1, with 9 bases aligning to TRBD2. Germline loops: CDR1 SGHTA, CDR2 FQGNSA. Trimming at V came to 2 bases and at J to 9 bases, leaving 11 bases not matched to a gene. This CDR3 spans 16 amino acids.

The CDR3 protein is CASSWTGYNSPLHF. In DNA, the CDR3 is TGTGCCAGCAGCTGGACAGGCTATAATTCACCCCTCCACTTT. The rearrangement uses TRBV28 and TRBJ1-6; 7 positions agree with TRBD1. The CDR3 covers 14 residues. The germline V gene encodes CDR1 MDHEN and CDR2 SYDVKM. J gave up 3 bases and V 6 bases, and 2 bases lay outside the gene matches.

This clone was seen only a few times. The chain carries TRBV30 and TRBJ1-3, with TRBD1 matching over 7 bases. Germline V gene data show CDR1 as GTSNPN and CDR2 as SVGIG (reference sequence). This CDR3 spans 16 amino acids. V shed 7 bases, J shed 0 bases, and the junction held 12 bases outside the gene matches. The CDR3 here is CASDRANTRSGNTIYF. The CDR3 region has the DNA TGTGCCTCCGACAGGGCCAACACCCGCTCTGGAAACACCATATATTTT.

Of note for this clone: At the DNA level, this CDR3 is encoded by other sequences in the same sample as well. This rearrangement joins TRBV5-1 to TRBJ2-3; D perhaps matches TRBD2 (6 bases). Germline loops: CDR1 SGHRS, CDR2 YFSETQ. Trimming left V 3 bases short and J 1 base short, with 9 bases between. The CDR3 has 14 residues. CDR3 sequence reads: CASSYGGGTDTQYF. The CDR3 coding sequence is TGCGCCAGCAGCTACGGCGGGGGCACAGATACGCAGTATTTT.

This clone was counted between two and nine times. The chain links TRBV5-6 to TRBJ1-2; D may be TRBD1 (6 bases). The CDR3 runs to 14 residues. Between the trimmed V and J ends, which lost 6 bases and 7 bases, there was a span of 19 bases. Germline V gives CDR1 SGHDT, CDR2 YYEEEE. CDR3: CASTVGSQGVGYTF. The CDR3 DNA sequence: TGTGCCAGCACCGTGGGATCACAGGGTGTTGGCTACACCTTC.

This clone has just a few counts. The chain couples TRBV28 to TRBJ2-5, with TRBD1 matching 8 bases. The closer fit of TRBJ2-7 to the DNA end suggests the J call may be wrong. Germline lookup yields CDR1 MDHEN and CDR2 SYDVKM. The CDR3 is made up of 14 amino acids. The CDR3 loop is CASSDRGPSDEQYF. The DNA for the CDR3 is TGTGCCAGCAGTGACAGGGGCCCCTCGGACGAGCAGTACTTC.

Only a few counts were recorded for this clone. The V gene is TRBV5-1, the J gene TRBJ2-3, with D possibly matching TRBD2 (7 bases). Germline CDR1 and CDR2: SGHRS and YFSETQ. Trimming took off 7 bases at V and 3 bases at J, with 12 bases between the two ends. The CDR3 sequence is 13 residues long. This CDR3 reads CASRGAWTDTQYF. The CDR3 nucleotides read TGCGCCAGCCGGGGGGCGTGGACAGATACGCAGTATTTT.

This clone showed up just a few times. This chain uses TRBV30 with TRBJ2-7; 7 bases agree with TRBD1. The CDR3 contains 13 residues. Germline V gene sequence: CDR1 GTSNPN, CDR2 SVGIG (reference sequence). Germline trimming cut 0 bases from V and 3 bases from J; bases unmatched to any gene: 2. This chain's CDR3 is CAWSVQGIYEQYF. CDR3 nucleotide sequence: TGTGCCTGGAGTGTACAGGGGATCTACGAGCAGTACTTC.

The chain employs TRBV30 and TRBJ2-5, with D tentatively TRBD2 (7 bases). The CDR3 is made up of 15 amino acids. Germline V gene sequence: CDR1 GTSNPN, CDR2 SVGIG (reference sequence). V gave up 4 bases and J gave up 2 bases, with 17 bases separating them. The CDR3 nucleotides read TGTGCCTGGAACCCCGGCGGGGGCTCACAAGAGACCCAGTACTTC. Translating it yields CAWNPGGGSQETQYF.

The genes are TRBV11-2 and TRBJ2-7; D is uncertain. Looked up from germline, CDR1 is SGHAT and CDR2 is FQNNGV. V lost 1 base to trimming and J lost 0 bases, with 7 bases between them. This CDR3 contains 14 residues. The CDR3 DNA reads as TGTGCCAGCAGCTTAGTACCTAGCTCCTACGAGCAGTACTTC. Translated: CASSLVPSSYEQYF.

In this sample, this clone turned up a few times. This chain uses TRBV18 with TRBJ2-2, with no clear D. V was shortened by 0 bases and J by 1 base, with 3 bases between the two germline ends. This CDR3 contains 14 residues. Germline CDR1 KGHSH, CDR2 LQKENI. CDR3 sequence reads: CASSPPRNTGELFF. CDR3 in DNA: TGTGCCAGCTCACCACCGCGGAACACCGGGGAGCTGTTTTTT.

This clone was recorded a few times. The chain carries TRBV18 and TRBJ1-1, with D maybe TRBD1 (6 bases). Germline V gene lookup returns CDR1 KGHSH and CDR2 LQKENI. The CDR3 covers 15 residues. V was shortened by 0 bases and J by 4 bases, with 12 bases between the two germline ends. The DNA for the CDR3 is TGTGCCAGCTCACCACCGGGGGCTAGACGCACTGAAGCTTTCTTT. This codes for CASSPPGARRTEAFF.

This clone was seen a handful of times. The genes are TRBV27 and TRBJ2-3, with TRBD1 matching over 9 bases. Trimming at V came to 3 bases and at J to 10 bases, leaving 17 bases not matched to a gene. The V gene's germline CDR1 is MNHEY and CDR2 SMNVEV (reference sequence). This CDR3 has 17 residues. This chain's CDR3 is CASSFIGTGISEKAQYF. The DNA of the CDR3 is TGTGCCAGCAGTTTCATAGGGACAGGGATATCGGAGAAGGCGCAGTATTTT.